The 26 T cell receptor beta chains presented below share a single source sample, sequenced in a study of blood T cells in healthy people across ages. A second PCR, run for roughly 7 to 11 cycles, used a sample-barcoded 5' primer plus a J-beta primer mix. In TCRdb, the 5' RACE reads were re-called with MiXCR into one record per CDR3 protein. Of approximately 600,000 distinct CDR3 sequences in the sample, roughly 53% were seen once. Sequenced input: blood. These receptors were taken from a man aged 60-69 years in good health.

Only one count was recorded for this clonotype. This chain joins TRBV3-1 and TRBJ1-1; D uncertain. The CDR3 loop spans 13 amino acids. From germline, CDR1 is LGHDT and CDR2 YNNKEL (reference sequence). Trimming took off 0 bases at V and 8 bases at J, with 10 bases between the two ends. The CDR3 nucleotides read TGTGCCAGCAGCCAAGAAAGGTGGGAGGAAGCTTTCTTT. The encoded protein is CASSQERWEEAFF.

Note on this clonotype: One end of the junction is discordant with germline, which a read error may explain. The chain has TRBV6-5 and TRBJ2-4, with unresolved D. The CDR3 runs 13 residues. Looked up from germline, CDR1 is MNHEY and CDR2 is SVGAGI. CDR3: CVSSYSLAEVLYF. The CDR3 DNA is TGTGTCAGCAGTTACTCGTTGGCAGAAGTGTTGTACTTC.

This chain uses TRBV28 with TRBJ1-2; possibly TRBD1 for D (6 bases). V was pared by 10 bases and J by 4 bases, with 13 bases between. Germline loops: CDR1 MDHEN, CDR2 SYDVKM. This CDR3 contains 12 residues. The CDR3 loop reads CATQGPIYGYTF. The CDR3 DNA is TGTGCCACACAGGGCCCCATCTATGGCTACACCTTC.

The CDR3 coding sequence is TGTGCCAGCAGCCCCCAACTAGCGGGGGGGTTAGATACGCAGTATTTT. Translating it yields CASSPQLAGGLDTQYF. This chain links TRBV7-2 with TRBJ2-3; the match to TRBD2 covers 13 bases. Germline V gene lookup returns CDR1 SGHTA and CDR2 FQGNSA. The CDR3 runs 16 residues. V shed 5 bases, J shed 5 bases, and the junction held 7 bases outside the gene matches.

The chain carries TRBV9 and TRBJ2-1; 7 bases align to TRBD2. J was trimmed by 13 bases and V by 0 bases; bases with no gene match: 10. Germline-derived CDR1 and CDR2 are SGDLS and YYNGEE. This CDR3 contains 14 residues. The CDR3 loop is CASSVESSGETQFF. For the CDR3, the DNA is TGTGCCAGCAGCGTAGAGTCTAGCGGAGAGACCCAGTTCTTC.

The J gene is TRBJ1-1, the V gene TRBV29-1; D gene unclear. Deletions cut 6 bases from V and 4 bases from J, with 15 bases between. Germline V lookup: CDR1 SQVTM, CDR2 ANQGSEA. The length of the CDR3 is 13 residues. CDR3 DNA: TGCAGCGTCGCCCGAGGGTTTGGCACTGAAGCTTTCTTT. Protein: CSVARGFGTEAFF.

The CDR3, as DNA: TGTGCCAGCTCCCAACAGGAGAACACTGAAGCTTTCTTT. Translated, it gives CASSQQENTEAFF. The rearrangement joins TRBV18 to TRBJ1-1, with D possibly being TRBD1 (5 bases). Trimming removed 6 bases at V and 1 base at J, with 9 bases between. The CDR3 has 13 residues. Per the germline V gene, CDR1 is KGHSH and CDR2 is LQKENI. The full variable domain, rest sourced from reference TRBV18 and TRBJ1-1, is NAGVMQNPRHLVRRRGQEARLRCSPMKGHSHVYWYRQLPEEGLKFMVYLQKENIIDESGMPKERFSAEFPKEGPSILRIQQVVRGDSAAYFCASSQQENTEAFFGQGTRLTVV.

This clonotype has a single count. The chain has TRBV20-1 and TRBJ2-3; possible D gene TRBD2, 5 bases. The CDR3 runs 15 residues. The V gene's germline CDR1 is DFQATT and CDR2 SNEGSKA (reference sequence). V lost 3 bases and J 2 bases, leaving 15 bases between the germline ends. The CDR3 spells CSASNSAEATDTQYF. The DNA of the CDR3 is TGCAGTGCTAGTAATTCGGCGGAGGCCACAGATACGCAGTATTTT.

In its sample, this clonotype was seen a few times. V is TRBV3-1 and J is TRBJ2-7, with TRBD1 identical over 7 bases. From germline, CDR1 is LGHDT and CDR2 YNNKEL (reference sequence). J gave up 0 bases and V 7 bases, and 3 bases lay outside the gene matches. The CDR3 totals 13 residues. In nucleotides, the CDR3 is TGTGCCAGCAAACGGGACAGCTCCTACGAGCAGTACTTC. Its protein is CASKRDSSYEQYF.

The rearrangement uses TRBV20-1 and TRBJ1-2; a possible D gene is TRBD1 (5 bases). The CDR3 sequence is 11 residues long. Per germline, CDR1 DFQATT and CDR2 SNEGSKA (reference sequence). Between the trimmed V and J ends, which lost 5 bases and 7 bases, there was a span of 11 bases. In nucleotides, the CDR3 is TGCAGTGCTGCCGGGACTTGTGGCTACACCTTC. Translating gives CSAAGTCGYTF.

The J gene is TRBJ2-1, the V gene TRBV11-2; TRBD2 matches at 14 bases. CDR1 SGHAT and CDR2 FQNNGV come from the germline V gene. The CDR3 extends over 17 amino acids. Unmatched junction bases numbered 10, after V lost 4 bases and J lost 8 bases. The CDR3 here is CASSSRTSGGRAHEQFF. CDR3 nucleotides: TGTGCCAGCAGCTCTCGGACTAGCGGGGGGCGGGCACATGAGCAGTTCTTC.

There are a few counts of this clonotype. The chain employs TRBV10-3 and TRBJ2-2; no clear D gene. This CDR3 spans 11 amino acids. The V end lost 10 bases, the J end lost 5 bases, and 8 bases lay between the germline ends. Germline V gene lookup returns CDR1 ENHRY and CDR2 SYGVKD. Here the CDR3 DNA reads TGTGCCACTAGAGGAACCGGGGAGCTGTTTTTT. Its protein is CATRGTGELFF.

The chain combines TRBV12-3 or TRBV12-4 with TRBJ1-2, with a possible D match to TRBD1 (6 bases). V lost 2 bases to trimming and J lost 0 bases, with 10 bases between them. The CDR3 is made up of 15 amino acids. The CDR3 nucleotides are TGTGCCAGCAGTTTAAGGGGGGGACCTAACTATGGCTACACCTTC. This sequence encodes CASSLRGGPNYGYTF.

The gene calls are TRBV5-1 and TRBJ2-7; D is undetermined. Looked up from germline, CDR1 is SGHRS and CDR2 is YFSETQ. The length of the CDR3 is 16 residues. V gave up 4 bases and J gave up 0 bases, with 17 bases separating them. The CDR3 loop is CASSVVGLPASYEQYF. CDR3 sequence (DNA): TGCGCCAGCAGCGTTGTGGGTTTGCCAGCCTCCTACGAGCAGTACTTC.

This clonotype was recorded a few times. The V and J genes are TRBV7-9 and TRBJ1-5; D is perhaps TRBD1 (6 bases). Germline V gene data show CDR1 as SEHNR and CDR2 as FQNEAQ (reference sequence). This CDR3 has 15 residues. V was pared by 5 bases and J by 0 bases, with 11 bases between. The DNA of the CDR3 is TGTGCCAGCAGCCGCTCAGGGGATAGCAATCAGCCCCAGCATTTT. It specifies CASSRSGDSNQPQHF.

The CDR3 region has the DNA TGTGCCAGCAGCTTCCATTTGAACACTGAAGCTTTCTTT. Amino acid sequence: CASSFHLNTEAFF. The chain couples TRBV7-2 to TRBJ1-1; D gene ambiguous. Germline loops: CDR1 SGHTA, CDR2 FQGNSA. V dropped 3 bases and J dropped 0 bases, with 5 bases sitting between them. The CDR3 spans 13 residues.

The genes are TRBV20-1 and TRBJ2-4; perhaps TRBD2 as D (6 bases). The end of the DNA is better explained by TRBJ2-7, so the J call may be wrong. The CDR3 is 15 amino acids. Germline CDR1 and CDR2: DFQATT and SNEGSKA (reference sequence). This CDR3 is CSASGGQAVTYEQYF. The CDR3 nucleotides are TGCAGTGCTAGTGGAGGGCAGGCGGTAACCTACGAGCAGTACTTC.

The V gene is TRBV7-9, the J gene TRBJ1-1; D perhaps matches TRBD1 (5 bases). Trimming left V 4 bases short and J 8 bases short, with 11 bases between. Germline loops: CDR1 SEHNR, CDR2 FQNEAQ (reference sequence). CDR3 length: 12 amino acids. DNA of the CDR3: TGTGCCAGCAGCTCGACAGATTTCGAAGCTTTCTTT. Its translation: CASSSTDFEAFF.

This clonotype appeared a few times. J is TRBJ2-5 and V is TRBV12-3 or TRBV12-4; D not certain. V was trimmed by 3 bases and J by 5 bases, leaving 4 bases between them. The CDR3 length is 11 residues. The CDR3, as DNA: TGTGCCAGCAGTTTTGCGGAGACCCAGTACTTC. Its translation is CASSFAETQYF.

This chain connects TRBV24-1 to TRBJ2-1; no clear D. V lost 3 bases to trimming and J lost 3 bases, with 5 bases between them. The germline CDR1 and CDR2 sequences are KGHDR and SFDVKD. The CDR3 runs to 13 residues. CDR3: CATSDGNYNEQFF. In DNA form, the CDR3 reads TGTGCCACCAGTGATGGGAACTACAATGAGCAGTTCTTC.

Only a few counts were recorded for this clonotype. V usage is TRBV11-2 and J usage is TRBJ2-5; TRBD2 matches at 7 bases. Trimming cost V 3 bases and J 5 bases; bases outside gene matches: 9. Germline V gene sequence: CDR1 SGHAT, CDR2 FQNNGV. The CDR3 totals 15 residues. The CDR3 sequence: CASSFQTSPGETQYF. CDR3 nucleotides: TGTGCCAGCAGCTTCCAGACTAGCCCTGGGGAGACCCAGTACTTC.

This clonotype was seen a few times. CDR3 nucleotides: TGTGCCAGCAGTCCGCGGACAGGGCCGGCTGGCTACACCTTC. This sequence encodes CASSPRTGPAGYTF. This chain joins TRBV12-3 or TRBV12-4 and TRBJ1-2, with TRBD1 identical over 8 bases. CDR3 length: 14 residues. The V gene end was trimmed by 5 bases and the J gene end by 7 bases; junction bases not matched to a gene: 9.

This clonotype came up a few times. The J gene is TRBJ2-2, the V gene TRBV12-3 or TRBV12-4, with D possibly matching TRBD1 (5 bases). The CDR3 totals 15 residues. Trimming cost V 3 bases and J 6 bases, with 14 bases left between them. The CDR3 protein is CASSLWVPRAGELFF. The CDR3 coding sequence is TGTGCCAGCAGTTTGTGGGTTCCCAGGGCCGGGGAGCTGTTTTTT.

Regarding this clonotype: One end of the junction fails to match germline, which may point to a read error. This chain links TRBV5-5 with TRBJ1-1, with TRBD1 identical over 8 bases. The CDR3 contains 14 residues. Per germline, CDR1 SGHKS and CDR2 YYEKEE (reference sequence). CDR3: CASSTTGGGTEAFF. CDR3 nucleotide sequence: TGTGCTAGCAGCACCACAGGGGGGGGGACTGAAGCTTTCTTT.

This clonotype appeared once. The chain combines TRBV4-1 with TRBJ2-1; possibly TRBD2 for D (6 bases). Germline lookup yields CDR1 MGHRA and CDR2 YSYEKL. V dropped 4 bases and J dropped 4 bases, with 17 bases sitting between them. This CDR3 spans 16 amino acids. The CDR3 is CASSPGTGNYYNEQFF. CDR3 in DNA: TGCGCCAGCAGCCCAGGGACTGGGAACTATTACAATGAGCAGTTCTTC.

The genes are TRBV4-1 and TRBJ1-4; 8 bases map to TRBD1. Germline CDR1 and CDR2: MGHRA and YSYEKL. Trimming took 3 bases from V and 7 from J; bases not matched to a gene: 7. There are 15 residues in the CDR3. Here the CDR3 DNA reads TGCGCCAGCAGCCAGGACAGGGACGTGTTTGAAAAACTGTTTTTT. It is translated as CASSQDRDVFEKLFF.